This TCR beta chain was retrieved from a study of blood T cell repertoires in COVID-19. Whole-study context: The samples span acute and convalescent COVID-19 from the United States, Italy and Spain. PBMCs, B-cell-depleted T cells, or T cells were the source of the cDNA or gDNA that made up the material.

In the source study's methods: Amplification with reference gene primers provided the estimates of nucleated cell counts. Measured with immunoSEQ multiplex PCR; TCRdb has only the in-frame clones, and not every one. That table is the source of V, J and clone size, and D and trimming were worked out from the DNA. The data contain about 63,000 clones, approximately 87% of them singletons. This clonotype was sampled from a man aged 50-59 years with active COVID-19. Sequencing was carried out using peripheral blood.

DNA for the CDR3: TGTGCCAGCAGCACCCGGACAGGGGGAGGGACCGGGGAGCTGTTTTTT. This encodes CASSTRTGGGTGELFF. This chain links TRBV13 with TRBJ2-2, with 10 bases that match TRBD1. The germline gives CDR1 PRHDT, CDR2 FYEKMQ (reference sequence). CDR3 length equals 16 residues. Trimming took 5 bases from V and 5 from J; bases not matched to a gene: 8.